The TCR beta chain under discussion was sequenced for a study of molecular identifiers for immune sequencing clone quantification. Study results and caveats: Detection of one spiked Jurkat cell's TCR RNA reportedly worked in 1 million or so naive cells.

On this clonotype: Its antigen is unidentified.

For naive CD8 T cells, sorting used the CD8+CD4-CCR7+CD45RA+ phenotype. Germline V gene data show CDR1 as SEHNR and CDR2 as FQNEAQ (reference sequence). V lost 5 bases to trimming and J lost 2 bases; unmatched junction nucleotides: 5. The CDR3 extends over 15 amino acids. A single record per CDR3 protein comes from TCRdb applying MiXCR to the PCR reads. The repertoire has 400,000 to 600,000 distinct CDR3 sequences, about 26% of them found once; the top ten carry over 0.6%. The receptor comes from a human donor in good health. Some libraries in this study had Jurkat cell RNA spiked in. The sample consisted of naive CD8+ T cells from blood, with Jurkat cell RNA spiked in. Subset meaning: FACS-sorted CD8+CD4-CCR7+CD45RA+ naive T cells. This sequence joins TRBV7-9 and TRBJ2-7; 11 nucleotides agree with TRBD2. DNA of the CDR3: TGTGCCAGCAGCCAAACACTAGCGGGAGCCTACGAGCAGTACTTC. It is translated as CASSQTLAGAYEQYF.